This TCR beta chain emerged from a study of blood T cells in healthy people across ages. This CDR3 is 15 amino acids long. The ends were cut back, 6 bases at V and 3 bases at J, with 18 bases in the middle. Per germline, CDR1 DFQATT and CDR2 SNEGSKA (reference sequence). It was with a sample-barcoded 5' primer and a J-beta primer mix that a second PCR of about 6 to 12 cycles was run. TCRdb analysed the 5' RACE reads with MiXCR anew, one entry per CDR3 protein. The table lists approximately 800,000 distinct CDR3 sequences, about 48% of them singletons. This chain connects TRBV20-1 to TRBJ2-4, with TRBD2 as a possible D gene (6 bases). The sequenced material came from blood. This TCR derives from an elderly man in good health. The DNA of the CDR3 is TGCAGTGCCATCCCCGGTCAGGAGGGCAAAAACATTCAGTACTTC. The encoded protein is CSAIPGQEGKNIQYF.